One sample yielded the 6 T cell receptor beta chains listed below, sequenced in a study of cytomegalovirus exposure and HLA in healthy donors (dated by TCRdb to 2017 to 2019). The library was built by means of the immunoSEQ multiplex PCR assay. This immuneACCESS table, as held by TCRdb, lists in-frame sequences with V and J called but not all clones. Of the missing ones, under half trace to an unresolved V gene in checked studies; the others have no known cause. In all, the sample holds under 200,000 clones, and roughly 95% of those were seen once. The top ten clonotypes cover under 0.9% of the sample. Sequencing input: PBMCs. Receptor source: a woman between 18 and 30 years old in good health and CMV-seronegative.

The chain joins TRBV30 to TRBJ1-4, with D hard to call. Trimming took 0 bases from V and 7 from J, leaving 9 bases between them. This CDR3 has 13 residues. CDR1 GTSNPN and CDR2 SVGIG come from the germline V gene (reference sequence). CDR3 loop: CAWSVVRGEKLFF. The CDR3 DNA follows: TGTGCCTGGAGTGTAGTCCGGGGTGAAAAACTGTTTTTT.

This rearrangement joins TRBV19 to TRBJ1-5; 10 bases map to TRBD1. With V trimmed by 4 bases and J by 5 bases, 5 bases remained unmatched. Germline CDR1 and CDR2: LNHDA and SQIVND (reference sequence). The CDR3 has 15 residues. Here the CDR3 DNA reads TGTGCCAGTAGTAGATCCGGGACAGGGGATCAGCCCCAGCATTTT. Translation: CASSRSGTGDQPQHF.

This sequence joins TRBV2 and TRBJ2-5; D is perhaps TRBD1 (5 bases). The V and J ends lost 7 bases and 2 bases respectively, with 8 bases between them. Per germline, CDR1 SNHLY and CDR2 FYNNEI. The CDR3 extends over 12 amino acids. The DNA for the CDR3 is TGTGCCAGCAAGACAGATCAAGAGACCCAGTACTTC. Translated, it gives CASKTDQETQYF.

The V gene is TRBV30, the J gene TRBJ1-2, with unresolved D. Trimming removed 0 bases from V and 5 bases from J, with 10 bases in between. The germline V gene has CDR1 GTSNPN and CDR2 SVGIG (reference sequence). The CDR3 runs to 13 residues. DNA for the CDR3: TGTGCCTGGAGTGTATACAGTTCGTATGGCTACACCTTC. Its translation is CAWSVYSSYGYTF.

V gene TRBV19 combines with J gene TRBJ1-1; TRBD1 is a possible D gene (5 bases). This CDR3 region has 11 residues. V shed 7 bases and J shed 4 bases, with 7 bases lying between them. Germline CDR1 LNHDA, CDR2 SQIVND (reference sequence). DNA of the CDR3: TGTGCCAGTAATAGGGGCACTGAAGCTTTCTTT. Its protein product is CASNRGTEAFF.

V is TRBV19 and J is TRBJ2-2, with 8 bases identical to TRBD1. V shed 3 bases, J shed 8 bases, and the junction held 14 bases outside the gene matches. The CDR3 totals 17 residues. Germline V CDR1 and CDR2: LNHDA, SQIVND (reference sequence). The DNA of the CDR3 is TGTGCCAGTAGTATTCGGCACAGGGGGTCCCCAGGGGGGGAGCTGTTTTTT. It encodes CASSIRHRGSPGGELFF.